Following are 26 T cell receptor beta chains from one sample sequenced in a study of somatic mutations in cytotoxic T cells in rheumatoid arthritis. Using immunoSEQ multiplex PCR, the repertoire was profiled, and TCRdb retains in-frame clones only, with some absent. This sample has about 5,000 clones, with approximately 78% found just once. Sequenced: CD8+ T cells sorted from blood. These receptors were taken from an adult with rheumatoid arthritis.

The rearrangement joins TRBV2 to TRBJ1-5, with unresolved D. The V end was cut by 1 base, the J end by 1 base, with 8 bases between. This CDR3 comprises 15 residues. Germline assignment: CDR1 SNHLY and CDR2 FYNNEI. The CDR3 DNA sequence: TGTGCCAGCAGTGAAGGGAGATTAAGCAATCAGCCCCAGCATTTT. This codes for CASSEGRLSNQPQHF.

The chain is built from TRBV6-4 and TRBJ2-3, with 10 bases lining up with TRBD1. Trimming cost V 0 bases and J 4 bases; bases outside gene matches: 1. The CDR3 runs 15 residues. Per germline, CDR1 MRHNA and CDR2 SNTAGT. The CDR3 DNA reads TGTGCCAGCAGTGACTCGACAGGGGGCGCAGATACGCAGTATTTT. This sequence encodes CASSDSTGGADTQYF.

The chain joins TRBV13 to TRBJ2-2; D is ambiguous. The CDR3 sequence is 14 residues long. V dropped 1 base and J dropped 9 bases, with 12 bases sitting between them. Germline V lookup: CDR1 PRHDT, CDR2 FYEKMQ (reference sequence). CDR3 sequence: CASSLEAPRRELFF. CDR3 coding DNA: TGTGCCAGCAGCTTAGAGGCTCCACGACGGGAGCTGTTTTTT.

The gene calls are TRBV21-1 and TRBJ2-1; TRBD2, the table's D call, lacks a check against the DNA. TRBV21-1 is flagged as a pseudogene. The CDR3 spans 17 residues. Here the CDR3 DNA reads TGTGCCAGCAGCCACAGGGTCATGGGACTAGCCTACAATGAGCAGTTCTTC. It is translated as CASSHRVMGLAYNEQFF.

V usage is TRBV7-8 and J usage is TRBJ2-1; 12 bases match TRBD1. This CDR3 is built from 17 residues. After removal of 6 bases from V and 2 bases from J, the junction contained 8 bases not matched to a gene. CDR1 SGHVS and CDR2 FQNEAQ come from the germline V gene. DNA for the CDR3: TGTGCCAGCAGAAGCTCCCGGGACAGGGGGCCCTACAATGAGCAGTTCTTC. It specifies CASRSSRDRGPYNEQFF.

This clone was counted only a few times. The chain carries TRBV7-6 and TRBJ2-1, with 8 bases that match TRBD2. The V gene's germline CDR1 is SGHVS and CDR2 FNYEAQ. The junction had 6 bases not matched to a gene; V was cut back by 5 bases and J by 6 bases. This CDR3 has 14 amino acids. In DNA, the CDR3 is TGTGCCAGCAGCCCCGGAAGCGGGAGCAATGAGCAGTTCTTC. Translated, it gives CASSPGSGSNEQFF.

This clone was observed a handful of times. The V call is TRBV2, the J call TRBJ2-7, with D unclear. The CDR3 runs to 12 residues. Germline-derived CDR1 and CDR2 are SNHLY and FYNNEI. Deletions cut 8 bases from V and 5 bases from J, with 13 bases between. In DNA, the CDR3 is TGTGCCAGCGCTAGTACGTCCGACGAGCAGTACTTC. Translated, it gives CASASTSDEQYF.

The gene calls are TRBV7-6 and TRBJ2-7, with D perhaps TRBD2 (5 bases). V was clipped by 5 bases and J by 3 bases, with 8 bases between them. Germline V gene lookup returns CDR1 SGHVS and CDR2 FNYEAQ. This CDR3 is built from 12 residues. The CDR3 region is CASSPGGYEQYF. CDR3 DNA: TGTGCCAGCAGCCCAGGAGGCTACGAGCAGTACTTC.

This rearrangement joins TRBV28 to TRBJ2-5, with 13 bases fitting TRBD2. The J call may be faulty, since TRBJ2-7 better matches the DNA end. CDR3 size: 14 residues. Looked up from germline, CDR1 is MDHEN and CDR2 is SYDVKM. CDR3 DNA: TGTGCCAGCAGCCCCGGACTAGCGGGAGACGAGCAGTACTTC. Encoded protein: CASSPGLAGDEQYF.

The sample holds a few counts of this clone. V gene TRBV6-5 combines with J gene TRBJ2-5, with TRBD1 matching over 9 bases. The junction had 8 bases not matched to a gene; V was cut back by 2 bases and J by 4 bases. CDR1 is MNHEY, CDR2 SVGAGI, per germline. The CDR3 contains 16 residues. CDR3 loop: CASSYPPGTGRETQYF. The CDR3 coding sequence is TGTGCCAGCAGTTACCCCCCCGGGACAGGGAGAGAGACCCAGTACTTC.

This chain connects TRBV27 to TRBJ2-7, with D perhaps matching TRBD2 (6 bases). CDR3 size: 13 residues. The germline V gene has CDR1 MNHEY and CDR2 SMNVEV (reference sequence). V shed 5 bases and J shed 3 bases, with 11 bases lying between them. The CDR3 DNA is TGTGCCAGCAGTATCCGGGAGAGCTACGAGCAGTACTTC. Protein: CASSIRESYEQYF.

V and J are TRBV4-3 and TRBJ1-1, with D possibly matching TRBD1 (5 bases). Germline CDR1 is LGHNA and CDR2 is YSLEER. V gave up 0 bases and J gave up 2 bases, with 19 bases separating them. CDR3 size: 18 residues. The CDR3 DNA reads as TGCGCCAGCAGCCAAGATCCAGGGCGGCTTACCAATAACACTGAAGCTTTCTTT. Its translation is CASSQDPGRLTNNTEAFF.

The chain recombines TRBV7-8 with TRBJ2-1, with D unresolved. From germline, CDR1 is SGHVS and CDR2 FQNEAQ. With 2 bases removed from V and 8 bases from J, the gap between germline ends came to 10 bases. The CDR3 extends over 13 amino acids. The CDR3 region has the DNA TGTGCCAGCAGCTTACGAGCGAATCATGAGCAGTTCTTC. Translation: CASSLRANHEQFF.

The gene calls are TRBV30 and TRBJ2-4, with TRBD2 matching 11 bases. The CDR3 sequence is 20 residues long. J was trimmed by 3 bases and V by 3 bases; bases with no gene match: 19. CDR1 is GTSNPN and CDR2 is SVGIG in the germline V gene (reference sequence). The CDR3 spells CAWRQSPGLAAPGDKNIQYF. CDR3 DNA sequence: TGTGCCTGGAGACAATCTCCGGGACTAGCGGCGCCGGGGGACAAAAACATTCAGTACTTC.

This clone came up once. This sequence joins TRBV6-1 and TRBJ2-5; no definite D call. This CDR3 comprises 12 residues. V was clipped by 7 bases and J by 2 bases, with 8 bases between them. The germline V gene encodes CDR1 MNHNS and CDR2 SASEGT. The CDR3 loop is CASKKRQETQYF. CDR3 sequence (DNA): TGTGCCAGCAAGAAGCGTCAAGAGACCCAGTACTTC.

V usage is TRBV5-4 and J usage is TRBJ2-7; 11 nucleotides line up with TRBD2. V lost 4 bases, J lost 1 base, and 4 bases stayed unmatched. Germline loops: CDR1 SGHNT, CDR2 YYREEE (reference sequence). This CDR3 is built from 15 residues. CDR3 in DNA: TGTGCCAGCAGCGAACCTAGCGGGAGGTCCTACGAGCAGTACTTC. Translating gives CASSEPSGRSYEQYF.

The chain is built from TRBV10-3 and TRBJ2-3; TRBD2 matches at 8 bases. Germline CDR1 ENHRY, CDR2 SYGVKD. V was clipped by 4 bases and J by 2 bases; unmatched bases: 20. The CDR3 consists of 20 residues. The CDR3 here is CAISGGRSDLLADLTDTQYF. DNA for the CDR3: TGTGCCATCAGTGGAGGGCGATCCGATCTACTAGCGGACCTCACAGATACGCAGTATTTT.

The chain recombines TRBV5-6 with TRBJ2-1; possibly TRBD1 or TRBD2 for D (5 bases each). The CDR3 has 14 residues. Germline V lookup: CDR1 SGHDT, CDR2 YYEEEE. With 4 bases removed from V and 6 bases from J, the gap between germline ends came to 14 bases. The CDR3 coding sequence is TGTGCCAGCAGCCCCGGGGCTAGACCCAATGAGCAGTTCTTC. It specifies CASSPGARPNEQFF.

This clone was detected a few times. The chain carries TRBV7-9 and TRBJ2-5; 7 positions match TRBD2. This CDR3 is built from 13 residues. Trimming cost V 11 bases and J 1 base; bases outside gene matches: 7. Germline lookup yields CDR1 SEHNR and CDR2 FQNEAQ (reference sequence). CDR3 amino acids: CAGGEGSQETQYF. The CDR3 DNA is TGTGCCGGCGGGGAGGGCTCCCAAGAGACCCAGTACTTC.

This clone has only a few counts. This chain joins TRBV4-3 and TRBJ2-7; 9 nucleotides match TRBD1. J was trimmed by 5 bases and V by 4 bases; bases with no gene match: 3. The CDR3 has 13 residues. Germline V gene lookup returns CDR1 LGHNA and CDR2 YSLEER. CDR3 sequence: CASSRDRDDEQYF. CDR3 bases: TGCGCCAGCAGCCGGGACAGGGACGACGAGCAGTACTTC.

CDR3 DNA: TGTGCCAGCAGCGACCTGGGTCCTGGCAATCAGCCCCAGCATTTT. It encodes CASSDLGPGNQPQHF. This chain connects TRBV28 to TRBJ1-5; D remains ambiguous. V lost 6 bases and J lost 2, with 14 bases in between. The CDR3 length is 15 residues. The germline V gene has CDR1 MDHEN and CDR2 SYDVKM.

The rearrangement joins TRBV11-1 to TRBJ1-4, with TRBD1 as a possible D gene (5 bases). The CDR3 is made up of 13 amino acids. From germline, CDR1 is SGHAT and CDR2 FQDESV (reference sequence). Trimming took off 3 bases at V and 8 bases at J, with 10 bases between the two ends. DNA of the CDR3: TGTGCCAGCAGCTTGCAGGGAATCGAAAAACTGTTTTTT. Translating gives CASSLQGIEKLFF.

This clone was seen only once. This sequence joins TRBV4-1 and TRBJ2-3, with D tentatively TRBD2 (5 bases). Germline-derived CDR1 and CDR2 are MGHRA and YSYEKL. Between the trimmed V and J ends, which lost 1 base and 5 bases, there was a span of 16 bases. CDR3 size: 16 residues. Written as DNA, the CDR3 is TGCGCCAGCAGCCAAGTCGAGGGTTCTATAGTAGATACGCAGTATTTT. Protein sequence: CASSQVEGSIVDTQYF.

The V call is TRBV12-5, the J call TRBJ2-2, with TRBD1 matching 7 bases. V lost 1 base to trimming and J lost 2 bases; unmatched junction nucleotides: 13. The CDR3 runs 19 residues. The V gene's germline CDR1 is LGHNT and CDR2 FRNRAP. In DNA, the CDR3 is TGTGCTAGTGGTTTGGCCCTCTCGGACAGGAAGCTAAACACCGGGGAGCTGTTTTTT. Translating gives CASGLALSDRKLNTGELFF.

This clone was observed a single time. The CDR3 sequence is CASSLTRDRAYEQYF. In DNA form, the CDR3 reads TGTGCCAGCAGCTTGACCCGGGACCGAGCCTACGAGCAGTACTTC. V is TRBV5-4 and J is TRBJ2-7, with D perhaps given as TRBD1 or TRBD2 (5 bases each). Germline values: CDR1 SGHNT, CDR2 YYREEE (reference sequence). CDR3 length: 15 residues. The V gene lost 1 base and the J gene lost 2 bases, with 13 bases spanning the gap.

V and J are TRBV7-6 and TRBJ2-1; TRBD2 agrees at 7 bases. The CDR3 covers 14 residues. V was clipped by 3 bases and J by 7 bases; unmatched bases: 6. Germline V gene data show CDR1 as SGHVS and CDR2 as FNYEAQ. The CDR3, as DNA: TGTGCCAGCAGCTTTACCGGCGGGAGTAATGAGCAGTTCTTC. Protein product: CASSFTGGSNEQFF.